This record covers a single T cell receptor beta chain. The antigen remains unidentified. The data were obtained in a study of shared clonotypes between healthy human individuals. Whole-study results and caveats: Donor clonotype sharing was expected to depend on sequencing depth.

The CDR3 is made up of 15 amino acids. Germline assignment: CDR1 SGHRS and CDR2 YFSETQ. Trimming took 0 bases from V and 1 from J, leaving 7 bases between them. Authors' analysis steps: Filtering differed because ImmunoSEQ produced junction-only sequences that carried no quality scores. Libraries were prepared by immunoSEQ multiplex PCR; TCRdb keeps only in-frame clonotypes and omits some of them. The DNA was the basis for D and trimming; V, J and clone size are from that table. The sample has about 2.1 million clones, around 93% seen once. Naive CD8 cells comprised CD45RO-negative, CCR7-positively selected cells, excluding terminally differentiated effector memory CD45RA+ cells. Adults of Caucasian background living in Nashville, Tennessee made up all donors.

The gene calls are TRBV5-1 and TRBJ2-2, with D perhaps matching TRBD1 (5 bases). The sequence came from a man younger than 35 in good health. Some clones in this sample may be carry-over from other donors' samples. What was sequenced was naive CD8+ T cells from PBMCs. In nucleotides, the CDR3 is TGCGCCAGCAGCTTGGCACAGGTGAACACCGGGGAGCTGTTTTTT. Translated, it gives CASSLAQVNTGELFF.